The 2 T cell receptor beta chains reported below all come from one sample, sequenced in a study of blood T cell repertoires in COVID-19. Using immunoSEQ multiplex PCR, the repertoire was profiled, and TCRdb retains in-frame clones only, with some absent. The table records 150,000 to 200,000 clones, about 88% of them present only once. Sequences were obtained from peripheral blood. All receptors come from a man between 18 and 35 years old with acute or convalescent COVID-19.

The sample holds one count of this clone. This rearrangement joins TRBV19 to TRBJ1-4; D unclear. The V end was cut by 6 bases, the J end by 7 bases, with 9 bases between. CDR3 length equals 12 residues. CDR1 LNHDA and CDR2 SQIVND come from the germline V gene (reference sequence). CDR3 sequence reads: CASSVEGEKLFF. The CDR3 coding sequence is TGTGCCAGTAGCGTCGAGGGTGAAAAACTGTTTTTT. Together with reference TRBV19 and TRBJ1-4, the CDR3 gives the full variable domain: DGGITQSPKYLFRKEGQNVTLSCEQNLNHDAMYWYRQDPGQGLRLIYYSQIVNDFQKGDIAEGYSVSREKKESFPLTVTSAQKNPTAFYLCASSVEGEKLFFGSGTQLSVL.

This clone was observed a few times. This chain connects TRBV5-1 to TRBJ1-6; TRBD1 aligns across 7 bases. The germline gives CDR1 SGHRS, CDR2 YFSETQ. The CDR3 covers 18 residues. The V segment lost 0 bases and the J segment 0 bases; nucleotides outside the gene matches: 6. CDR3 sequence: CASSLEGTASSYNSPLHF. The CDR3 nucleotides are TGCGCCAGCAGCTTGGAGGGGACAGCGAGCTCCTATAATTCACCCCTCCACTTT.